The next 31 T cell receptor beta chains were all read from a single sample in a study of CXCR3-negative and CXCR3-positive naive CD8 T cells. The TRB libraries of cDNA were built by UMI-labeled 5' RACE. TCRdb reprocessed the 5' RACE reads, with one entry per CDR3 protein and no DNA. The sample spans around 65,000 distinct CDR3 sequences; the ten largest clones claim about 0.7%. Study-wide results and limits: For CXCR3-positive naive cells, TRB CDR3s were more hydrophobic than those of CXCR3-negative naive cells.

Their specific antigens are unknown. The sequenced sample consisted of naive CXCR3+ CD8+ T cells from blood. Subset given: CD45RO-CCR7+CD27+CD95- naive CD8+ T cells expressing CXCR3 (TNR3+). These receptors were collected from a human donor in good health. Some clones in this sample may be carry-over from other donors' samples.

This chain links TRBV2 with TRBJ2-3; as DNA is missing, the TRBD2 call by TCRdb cannot be tested. From germline, CDR1 is SNHLY and CDR2 FYNNEI. This CDR3 region has 19 residues. This CDR3 reads CASKGGLAGIEPLTDTQYF.

The rearrangement links TRBV14 to TRBJ2-3. Germline lookup yields CDR1 SGHDN and CDR2 FVKESK. This CDR3 is 13 amino acids long. The CDR3 reads CVSSLDSSDTQYF. The whole variable domain, filled in from reference TRBV14 and TRBJ2-3, reads EAGVTQFPSHSVIEKGQTVTLRCDPISGHDNLYWYRRVMGKEIKFLLHFVKESKQDESGMPNNRFLAERTGGTYSTLKVQPAELEDSGVYFCVSSLDSSDTQYFGPGTRLTVL.

The rearrangement joins TRBV6-5 to TRBJ1-5; without DNA, the TCRdb call of TRBD1 cannot be checked. CDR3 length: 15 amino acids. Germline V CDR1 and CDR2: MNHEY, SVGAGI. CDR3: CASSTGTGIDQPQHF.

CDR3 residues: CASSSIQGALDTQYF. The chain carries TRBV7-8 and TRBJ2-3; TCRdb names TRBD1, which stays unverified in the absence of DNA. CDR3 length: 15 residues. In germline, CDR1 is SGHVS, CDR2 FQNEAQ.

The chain joins TRBV5-1 to TRBJ1-2; TCRdb lists TRBD1, though no DNA is available to test this call. CDR3 size: 14 residues. Germline V CDR1 and CDR2: SGHRS, YFSETQ. The CDR3 is CASSYQGGADGYTF.

The rearrangement joins TRBV6-2 or TRBV6-3 to TRBJ1-5; with no DNA, the TCRdb D assignment of TRBD1 cannot be verified. The CDR3 has 17 residues. Per germline, CDR1 MNHEY and CDR2 SVGEGT. The CDR3 loop reads CASSYPPDRQPQQPQHF.

The chain uses TRBV18 and TRBJ1-1. The CDR3 loop spans 15 amino acids. From germline, CDR1 is KGHSH and CDR2 LQKENI. The CDR3 sequence is CASSLDGPWGGEAFF.

V is TRBV2 and J is TRBJ2-7. Germline V CDR1 and CDR2: SNHLY, FYNNEI. The CDR3 has 14 amino acids. CDR3 residues: CASSEEVSPYEQYF.

The chain has TRBV11-3 and TRBJ2-6; without DNA, the TCRdb call of TRBD1 cannot be checked. The CDR3 extends over 17 amino acids. CDR1 and CDR2 (germline): SGHNT, YENEEA. The CDR3 sequence: CASSSYATGSGANVLTF.

This chain links TRBV29-1 with TRBJ2-3; as DNA is missing, the TRBD1 call by TCRdb cannot be tested. CDR1 and CDR2 from the germline V gene are SQVTM and ANQGSEA. CDR3 size: 15 residues. CDR3 in amino acids: CSVDTGGVGTDTQYF.

The chain couples TRBV28 to TRBJ2-7; TCRdb lists TRBD1, though no DNA is available to test this call. Germline CDR1 is MDHEN and CDR2 is SYDVKM. The CDR3 totals 15 residues. The CDR3 protein is CASSSSPYGSYEQYF.

The chain employs TRBV7-2 and TRBJ2-7; without DNA, the TCRdb call of TRBD2 cannot be checked. Germline V gives CDR1 SGHTA, CDR2 FQGNSA. This CDR3 contains 14 residues. CDR3 region: CASRTSGGAYEQYF. Full variable domain (missing parts from reference TRBV7-2 and TRBJ2-7): GAGVSQSPSNKVTEKGKDVELRCDPISGHTALYWYRQSLGQGLEFLIYFQGNSAPDKSGLPSDRFSAERTGGSVSTLTIQRTQQEDSAVYLCASRTSGGAYEQYFGPGTRLTVT.

The chain uses TRBV4-1 and TRBJ1-5; TCRdb names TRBD1, which stays unverified in the absence of DNA. The germline V gene has CDR1 MGHRA and CDR2 YSYEKL. The CDR3 runs 16 residues. CDR3 sequence: CASSLTSGTPYQPQHF.

The V gene is TRBV20-1, the J gene TRBJ2-3; TCRdb names TRBD1, which stays unverified in the absence of DNA. The germline V gene encodes CDR1 DFQATT and CDR2 SNEGSKA (reference sequence). The CDR3 is 16 amino acids. The CDR3 loop reads CSARGGEETSTDTQYF.

This chain joins TRBV28 and TRBJ2-7; TCRdb indicates TRBD2, and absent DNA this call remains unverified. The CDR3 contains 14 residues. Germline assignment: CDR1 MDHEN and CDR2 SYDVKM. The CDR3: CASSLWDQQNEQYF.

The V gene is TRBV5-1, the J gene TRBJ2-7; TCRdb selects TRBD2, and the lack of DNA leaves this call unchecked. CDR3 length: 13 amino acids. Germline V gives CDR1 SGHRS, CDR2 YFSETQ. CDR3 protein: CASSLESPYEQYF.

The chain combines TRBV20-1 with TRBJ2-5; checking the TCRdb D call of TRBD1 is not possible without DNA. Germline CDR1 DFQATT, CDR2 SNEGSKA (reference sequence). The length of the CDR3 is 14 residues. The CDR3 spells CSARDSGVGETQYF.

This CDR3 is CASTLSGADYGYTF. This sequence joins TRBV28 and TRBJ1-2. CDR3 length equals 14 residues. Germline V gives CDR1 MDHEN, CDR2 SYDVKM.

The chain carries TRBV9 and TRBJ1-1; the TCRdb call, TRBD1, lacks DNA for checking. CDR3 size: 16 residues. The germline V gene has CDR1 SGDLS and CDR2 YYNGEE. The CDR3 here is CASSVARQGTGTEAFF.

This chain joins TRBV15 and TRBJ2-7; there is no DNA to check the TCRdb D call of TRBD1. This CDR3 has 16 residues. Germline V gene sequence: CDR1 LNHNV, CDR2 YYDKDF (reference sequence). The CDR3 reads CATSLRGRGSTYEQYF.

The chain combines TRBV4-3 with TRBJ2-3; no DNA is available, so the TRBD2 call from TCRdb remains unchecked. The CDR3 totals 14 residues. Germline V CDR1 and CDR2: LGHNA, YSLEER. The CDR3 loop is CASSPTSTTDTQYF.

The V gene is TRBV29-1, the J gene TRBJ1-2; TCRdb indicates TRBD1, and absent DNA this call remains unverified. The CDR3 contains 15 residues. CDR1 SQVTM and CDR2 ANQGSEA come from the germline V gene. CDR3 protein: CSVAPTTGLTYGYTF.

The V call is TRBV7-3, the J call TRBJ1-3. Germline V CDR1 and CDR2: SGHTA, FQGTGA. This CDR3 region has 16 residues. CDR3 residues: CASSLSEEAVGNTIYF.

The chain employs TRBV3-1 and TRBJ2-1; as DNA is missing, the TRBD2 call by TCRdb cannot be tested. Per germline, CDR1 LGHDT and CDR2 YNNKEL (reference sequence). This CDR3 has 16 residues. The CDR3 is CASSQDGAVPINEQFF.

Here the CDR3 reads CASSQTGPNTEAFF. V usage is TRBV3-1 and J usage is TRBJ1-1; the TCRdb call, TRBD1, lacks DNA for checking. Germline V gene sequence: CDR1 LGHDT, CDR2 YNNKEL (reference sequence). The CDR3 is 14 residues long.

The chain joins TRBV29-1 to TRBJ1-1; TCRdb names TRBD1, which stays unverified in the absence of DNA. The germline gives CDR1 SQVTM, CDR2 ANQGSEA. CDR3 length equals 14 residues. The CDR3 sequence: CSVETGHYKVGAFF.

The chain carries TRBV9 and TRBJ1-1; TCRdb proposes TRBD1, but this gene call is untestable without DNA. This CDR3 region has 18 residues. CDR1 is SGDLS, CDR2 YYNGEE, per germline. CDR3 loop: CASSVERDRGRLNTEAFF.

V gene TRBV20-1 combines with J gene TRBJ2-2. Germline V gives CDR1 DFQATT, CDR2 SNEGSKA (reference sequence). The CDR3 is made up of 13 amino acids. The CDR3 sequence: CSARQLNTGELFF.

The chain uses TRBV7-6 and TRBJ2-7. Germline-derived CDR1 and CDR2 are SGHVS and FNYEAQ. This CDR3 spans 14 amino acids. This CDR3 is CASSLVAPSHEQYF.

V is TRBV7-6 and J is TRBJ2-3; TCRdb reports TRBD1, a call that lacks DNA to check it against. Germline CDR1 and CDR2: SGHVS and FNYEAQ. CDR3 length: 17 residues. The CDR3 protein is CASSTVLRGQSTDTQYF.

The J gene is TRBJ2-1, the V gene TRBV29-1. Germline lookup yields CDR1 SQVTM and CDR2 ANQGSEA. The CDR3 is 15 amino acids. The CDR3 sequence: CSVEDIFEENNEQFF.